The 6 T cell receptor beta chains below come from one sample, sequenced in a study of blood T cell repertoires in COVID-19. Only in-frame clones appear in the TCRdb table, and some are missing; sequencing was by immunoSEQ multiplex PCR. The data contain fewer than 350,000 clones, 88% of them singletons. The sequencing sample was made of PBMCs or T cells enriched from blood (not recorded which). The origin of the receptors is a woman in her twenties or thirties who had been exposed to COVID-19.

This chain uses TRBV6-5 with TRBJ1-5, with a possible D match to TRBD1 (5 bases). Germline lookup yields CDR1 MNHEY and CDR2 SVGAGI. This CDR3 has 15 residues. The V end was cut by 0 bases, the J end by 3 bases, with 9 bases between. CDR3 in amino acids: CASSYSGGANQPQHF. As DNA, the CDR3 is TGTGCCAGCAGTTACTCCGGGGGTGCCAATCAGCCCCAGCATTTT.

The CDR3 coding sequence is TGTGCCAGTATACTAGCGGGACTCACAGATACGCAGTATTTT. Translation: CASILAGLTDTQYF. The chain employs TRBV7-9 and TRBJ2-3; 10 positions agree with TRBD2. The germline CDR1 and CDR2 sequences are SEHNR and FQNEAQ (reference sequence). The CDR3 covers 14 residues. Germline trimming cut 9 bases from V and 2 bases from J; bases unmatched to any gene: 5.

The chain carries TRBV27 and TRBJ2-2; possibly TRBD2 for D (5 bases). V dropped 3 bases and J dropped 7 bases, with 9 bases sitting between them. The CDR3 totals 13 residues. CDR1 and CDR2 from the germline V gene are MNHEY and SMNVEV (reference sequence). CDR3 sequence: CASSFLAGGELFF. In DNA, the CDR3 is TGTGCCAGCAGTTTCCTTGCGGGCGGGGAGCTGTTTTTT.

The chain combines TRBV3-1 (or the pseudogene TRBV3-2) with TRBJ2-5, with D hard to call. The CDR3 runs 14 residues. The V gene lost 0 bases and the J gene lost 4 bases, with 9 bases spanning the gap. CDR1 and CDR2 (germline): LGHDT, YNNKEL (reference sequence). The CDR3 is CASSQDPLLETQYF. CDR3 bases: TGTGCCAGCAGCCAAGACCCCCTCTTAGAGACCCAGTACTTC.

The chain recombines TRBV29-1 with TRBJ2-7; 7 nucleotides align to TRBD1. This CDR3 region has 13 residues. V dropped 6 bases and J dropped 2; count of bases not matched to a gene: 7. Germline CDR1 is SQVTM and CDR2 is ANQGSEA. DNA of the CDR3: TGCAGCGTACAGGGGACAAATACCTACGAGCAGTACTTC. Its translation: CSVQGTNTYEQYF.

Notes on this clone: Other DNA sequences in this specimen translate into the identical CDR3. The V call is TRBV5-1, the J call TRBJ2-3; D gene unclear. V lost 0 bases and J lost 1, with 6 bases in between. This CDR3 contains 14 residues. Germline-derived CDR1 and CDR2 are SGHRS and YFSETQ. The CDR3 nucleotides are TGCGCCAGCAGCTTGGTCAGCGGCACAGATACGCAGTATTTT. This translates into CASSLVSGTDTQYF.